A selection of T cell receptor beta chains follows, all from one sample in a study of vaccination effects on CD4 cells after COVID-19. The protocol was immunoSEQ multiplex PCR, while the TCRdb copy is restricted to in-frame clones and leaves out a portion. The sample lists 20,000 to 30,000 clones, roughly 70% seen once, with around 10% in the top ten. Their antigen targets remain unknown. Here the sequenced sample was CD4+ T cells from PBMCs cultured with HCoV-NL63 spike peptides, taken before COVID-19 vaccination. These receptors were obtained from a human donor who received a COVID-19 vaccine. The CDR3 runs from the conserved cysteine through the conserved F or W. The D gene is left open where the match is weak. Clone size appears in some rows only: once, few, many, or a class for an expanded clone.

d_gene	v_gene	abundance	j_gene	CDR3nt	CDR3aa
TRBD2	TRBV10-2	-	TRBJ2-1	TGCGCCAGCAGTGAGTCGAGGCTAGCGGGGACCAATGAGCAGTTCTTC	CASSESRLAGTNEQFF
-	TRBV5-1	-	TRBJ1-2	TGCGCCAGCAGCTTGGCTTATCTCACAGGATCAGATGGCTACACCTTC	CASSLAYLTGSDGYTF
-	TRBV18	few	TRBJ1-2	TGTGCCAGCTCACCCTCTAGGGACTTCTACACCTTC	CASSPSRDFYTF
-	TRBV14	-	TRBJ2-2	TGTGCCAGCAGCCCATCACTGAACACCGGGGAGCTGTTTTTT	CASSPSLNTGELFF
TRBD2	TRBV27	-	TRBJ2-1	TGTGCCAGCAGTACCGTTGGACTAGCGGGAGGGCCGAGCTCCTACAATGAGCAGTTCTTC	CASSTVGLAGGPSSYNEQFF
-	TRBV3-1/TRBV3-2	few	TRBJ2-7	TGTGCCAGCAGCCAAGACGGGACCGTACTCTCCTACGAGCAGTACTTC	CASSQDGTVLSYEQYF
-	TRBV18	few	TRBJ2-1	TGTGCCAGCTCACCAGTTTCTTCTGACCCCTCCTACAATGAGCAGTTCTTC	CASSPVSSDPSYNEQFF
-	TRBV20-1	few	TRBJ1-1	TGCAGTGCTAGACCAACAGGGGAAGCTTTCTTT	CSARPTGEAFF
TRBD2	TRBV5-5	once	TRBJ2-3	TGTGCCAGCAGCTGGAGGGGAGGGGAAGGCACAGATACGCAGTATTTT	CASSWRGGEGTDTQYF
-	TRBV5-1	-	TRBJ2-5	TGCGCCAGCAGCTTTGACCAAGAGACCCAGTACTTC	CASSFDQETQYF
TRBD1	TRBV23-1	once	TRBJ1-2	TGCGCCAGCAGTCAAGACAGGGGAAGAGACTATGGCTACACCTTC	CASSQDRGRDYGYTF
-	TRBV4-1	once	TRBJ1-2	TGCGCCAGCAGCCAAGATCCAGGGACATCTGGATTGGGGGGCTACACCTTC	CASSQDPGTSGLGGYTF
TRBD2	TRBV20-1	-	TRBJ2-3	TGCAGTGCAAGTGATAAAAGCGGGAGGGGCACAGATACGCAGTATTTT	CSASDKSGRGTDTQYF
TRBD1	TRBV3-1/TRBV3-2	-	TRBJ1-3	TGTGCCAGCAGCGTGAGACAGGGGAGCTCTGGAAACACCATATATTTT	CASSVRQGSSGNTIYF
-	TRBV6-6	-	TRBJ2-7	TGTGCCAGCAGAGCGGAGGCCCGCTACGAGCAGTACTTC	CASRAEARYEQYF
-	TRBV19	-	TRBJ1-5	TGTGCCAGTGGACCGGGGGGGAATCAGCCCCAGCATTTT	CASGPGGNQPQHF
-	TRBV7-9	-	TRBJ2-7	TGTGCCAGCAGCTTATTTGCGGTGGAGCAGTACTTC	CASSLFAVEQYF
-	TRBV10-3	-	TRBJ1-1	TGTGCCATCAGTGAAAAGGAGAAAGAAGCTTTCTTT	CAISEKEKEAFF
-	TRBV6-2/TRBV6-3	-	TRBJ1-5	TGTGCCAGCAGTCGCCACGGAAATAGCAATCAGCCCCAGCATTTT	CASSRHGNSNQPQHF
TRBD1	TRBV4-1	-	TRBJ1-1	TGCGCCAGCAGCCAACCGCTGCAGGTCCGGGACAGGGTGAACACTGAAGCTTTCTTT	CASSQPLQVRDRVNTEAFF
TRBD1	TRBV7-9	-	TRBJ2-3	TGTGCCAGCAGCTTTACAGTAGGACAGGGGAAAACAGATACGCAGTATTTT	CASSFTVGQGKTDTQYF
-	TRBV10-1	few	TRBJ2-2	TGCGCCAGCAGTGTTCAGAACACCGGGGAGCTGTTTTTT	CASSVQNTGELFF
-	TRBV27	-	TRBJ1-2	TGTGCCAGCTTTTCCGGGAGCTATGGCTACACCTTC	CASFSGSYGYTF
-	TRBV7-2	once	TRBJ2-5	TGTGCCAGCAGCTTACAGGGGCCCGCACAAGAGACCCAGTACTTC	CASSLQGPAQETQYF
-	TRBV5-8	-	TRBJ1-3	TGTGCCAGCAGCTTGGTTTGGGGAACTTCTGGAAACACCATATATTTT	CASSLVWGTSGNTIYF
-	TRBV10-3	-	TRBJ1-6	TGTGCCATCAGTGAGGGAGCCCCGGGGAATTCACCCCTCCACTTT	CAISEGAPGNSPLHF
-	TRBV27	-	TRBJ1-6	TGTGCCAGCAGTTTTGGGTACAGAGCCTCTGCACCCCTCCACTTT	CASSFGYRASAPLHF
-	TRBV24-1	-	TRBJ2-3	TGTGCCACCTCCTCCGATCTAGCTGCAGATACGCAGTATTTT	CATSSDLAADTQYF
-	TRBV4-1	-	TRBJ2-7	TGCGCCAGCAGCCAAGATTACGGGTCTTTGTACGAGCAGTACTTC	CASSQDYGSLYEQYF
TRBD1	TRBV2	once	TRBJ2-7	TGTGCCAGCGGGGGGGGGACAGGGGCCTACGAGCAGTACTTC	CASGGGTGAYEQYF
TRBD1	TRBV14	-	TRBJ1-2	TGTGCCAGCAGCCAGGGATCAGGGGGTTTGTATGGCTACACCTTC	CASSQGSGGLYGYTF
TRBD2	TRBV6-2/TRBV6-3	-	TRBJ2-1	TGTGCCAGCAGTTACTCCAGGACTAGCGGGGGGGCCCAGTTCTTC	CASSYSRTSGGAQFF
TRBD1	TRBV5-1	-	TRBJ1-3	TGCGCCAGCAGCTTGGAGGGGGCCGGAGTTGGAAACACCATATATTTT	CASSLEGAGVGNTIYF
TRBD1	TRBV5-1	-	TRBJ1-2	TGCGCCAGCACTCCGGGACAGGGGAGGGCTAACTATGGCTACACCTTC	CASTPGQGRANYGYTF
-	TRBV25-1	-	TRBJ2-7	TGTGCCAGCAGTACCAGGAGGGGGGTACTCTACGAGCAGTACTTC	CASSTRRGVLYEQYF
-	TRBV24-1	-	TRBJ2-7	TGTGCCACCAGTGAAAGCACAGGGACCTACGAGCAGTACTTC	CATSESTGTYEQYF
-	TRBV9	-	TRBJ2-7	TGTGCCAGCAGCCCCGGGACACACTCCTACGAGCAGTACTTC	CASSPGTHSYEQYF
-	TRBV12-3/TRBV12-4	once	TRBJ1-5	TGTGCCAGCAGTTTAGCCGAGAATCAGCCCCAGCATTTT	CASSLAENQPQHF